The rows below give T cell receptor beta chains drawn from one sample of a study of blood T cell repertoires in COVID-19. Assay used: immunoSEQ multiplex PCR; TCRdb lists only in-frame clones, some missing. The table shows 120,000 to 150,000 clones, with around 83% occurring only once. The sample consisted of PBMCs or T cells enriched from blood (not recorded which). These TCRs come from a woman aged 45 to 65 who had been exposed to COVID-19. CDR3s include the opening cysteine and the closing phenylalanine or tryptophan. A D gene is named only where the DNA matches it firmly. Rows give clone size only sometimes, using once, few, many, or a class for an expanded clone.

. TRBJ2-1 15 TRBD2 TRBV7-2 CASSLQAGGHNEQFF TGTGCCAGCAGCTTACAAGCGGGGGGCCACAATGAGCAGTTCTTC
. TRBJ2-7 13 TRBD1 TRBV7-9 CASSSGPGTGKSF TGTGCCAGCAGCTCAGGGCCCGGGACAGGTAAGTCCTTC
once TRBJ2-4 16 . TRBV5-1 CASSLAGSQAKNIQYF TGCGCCAGCAGCTTGGCAGGGTCTCAAGCCAAAAACATTCAGTACTTC
. TRBJ1-2 17 TRBD1 TRBV30 CAWERPDRGRDSYGYTF TGTGCCTGGGAGCGCCCGGACAGGGGGCGCGATAGCTATGGCTACACCTTC
. TRBJ2-1 15 TRBD2 TRBV9 CASSETSGAYNEQFF TGTGCCAGCAGCGAAACTAGCGGAGCCTACAATGAGCAGTTCTTC
. TRBJ1-2 14 . TRBV14 CASSHPGQWSGYTF TGTGCCAGCAGCCACCCAGGACAGTGGTCTGGCTACACCTTC
. TRBJ2-7 13 TRBD2 TRBV10-3 CATKGLANYEQYF TGTGCCACTAAGGGACTAGCGAACTACGAGCAGTACTTC
. TRBJ2-7 15 . TRBV7-2 CASSYHGGQTYEQYF TGTGCCAGCAGCTACCATGGGGGCCAAACCTACGAGCAGTACTTC
few TRBJ2-5 16 TRBD2 TRBV5-1 CASSLAAGGPQETQYF TGCGCCAGCAGCTTGGCAGCGGGGGGACCCCAAGAGACCCAGTACTTC
. TRBJ1-6 13 . TRBV4-2 CASGGSYNSPLHF TGTGCCAGCGGCGGCTCCTATAATTCACCCCTCCACTTT
few TRBJ1-1 13 . TRBV6-4 CASSVSQQTEAFF TGTGCCAGCAGTGTCTCACAGCAAACTGAAGCTTTCTTT
. TRBJ1-6 13 . TRBV4-3 CASSIGVGSPLHF TGCGCCAGCAGTATAGGGGTAGGTTCACCCCTCCACTTT
. TRBJ2-7 18 TRBD2 TRBV7-2 CASSPPPRLAGNSYEQYF TGTGCCAGCAGCCCCCCCCCAAGACTAGCGGGTAATAGCTACGAGCAGTACTTC
. TRBJ1-5 18 . TRBV7-8 CASSLGYEGAQVRQPQHF TGTGCCAGCAGCTTAGGGTATGAAGGGGCGCAGGTCCGTCAGCCCCAGCATTTT
many TRBJ1-3 14 . TRBV19 CASTSTGSGNTIYF TGTGCCAGTACCTCTACAGGATCCGGAAACACCATATATTTT
. TRBJ2-3 16 . TRBV2 CASSVEGGTRTDTQYF TGTGCCAGCAGTGTGGAGGGCGGGACCCGCACAGATACGCAGTATTTT
few TRBJ1-5 15 . TRBV25-1 CASSGGGVSNQPQHF TGTGCCAGCAGTGGGGGGGGAGTGAGCAATCAGCCCCAGCATTTT
. TRBJ2-7 14 . TRBV27 CASSPSTGSYEQYF TGTGCCAGCAGTCCTTCGACAGGATCCTACGAGCAGTACTTC
few TRBJ2-2 14 . TRBV3-1/TRBV3-2 CASSRGTGPGELFF TGTGCCAGCAGCCGCGGAACAGGGCCCGGGGAGCTGTTTTTT
. TRBJ1-1 16 . TRBV14 CASRAAGDGFNTEAFF TGTGCCAGCAGGGCGGCGGGGGACGGTTTTAACACTGAAGCTTTCTTT
. TRBJ2-7 13 . TRBV2 CASSEPQIYEQYF TGTGCCAGCAGTGAACCCCAAATCTACGAGCAGTACTTC
once TRBJ2-3 16 . TRBV12-5 CASLGVSGESTDTQYF TGTGCTAGTTTGGGGGTCTCGGGGGAGAGCACAGATACGCAGTATTTT